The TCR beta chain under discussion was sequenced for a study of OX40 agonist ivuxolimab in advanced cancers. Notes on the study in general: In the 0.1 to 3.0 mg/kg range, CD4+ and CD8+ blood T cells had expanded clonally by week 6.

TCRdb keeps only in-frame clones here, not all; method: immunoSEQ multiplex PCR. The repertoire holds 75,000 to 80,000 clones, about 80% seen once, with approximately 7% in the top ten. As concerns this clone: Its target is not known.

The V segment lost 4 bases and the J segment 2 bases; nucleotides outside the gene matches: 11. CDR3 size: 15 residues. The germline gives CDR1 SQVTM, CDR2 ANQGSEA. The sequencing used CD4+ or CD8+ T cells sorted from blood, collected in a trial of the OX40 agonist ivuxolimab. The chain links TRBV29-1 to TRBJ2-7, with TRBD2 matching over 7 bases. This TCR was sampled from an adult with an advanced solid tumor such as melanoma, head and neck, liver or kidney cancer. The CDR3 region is CSVALGGSVPYEQYF. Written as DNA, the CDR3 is TGCAGCGTTGCATTGGGCGGGAGTGTCCCCTACGAGCAGTACTTC.